This T cell receptor (beta chain) derives from a study of human T cells and chemical hapten exposure. Study-level information: The use of 2% DPC on roughly 2 cm by roughly 2 cm of upper inner arm skin constituted sensitization. Per-sample TCR yield variation was attributed mainly to small pooled library volume differences. General observations from the study: It was expanded TCRs that formed significantly more large CDR3 similarity clusters than controls did.

In the case of this clonotype: The antigen remains unidentified.

MiXCR, applied by TCRdb to the RACE reads, yields one record per CDR3 protein. Here the sample spans 180,000 or so distinct CDR3 sequences, more than 20% being singletons. Specified time point: patch test 3, about 24 weeks after DPC sensitization. Noted treatment: therapeutic diphenylcyclopropenone sensitization with weekly scalp DPC. The authors' total RNA extraction used unfractionated whole blood. CDR1 and CDR2 (germline): SGHTA, FQGNSA. The CDR3 is 16 residues long. Trimming cost V 2 bases and J 0 bases, with 11 bases left between them. The genes are TRBV7-2 and TRBJ2-4; D remains unclear. The sequence came from a woman in her 40s with alopecia areata. Some clones in this sample may be carry-over from other donors' samples. The sequencing here drew on whole blood, taken in connection with sensitization to the hapten diphenylcyclopropenone (DPC). The CDR3 loop is CASSLTFGLAKNIQYF. In DNA, the CDR3 is TGTGCCAGCAGCTTAACGTTTGGGCTAGCCAAAAACATTCAGTACTTC.